This TCR beta chain came from a study of shared clonotypes between healthy human individuals. Background on the study: The cohort comprised a couple of women and a few men. Their ages spanned 18 to 49 years. The study, taken as a whole, reports: The rarefaction results pointed to incomplete sorted-subset sequencing despite large depth.

Germline CDR1 is WSHSY and CDR2 is SAAADI. The CDR3 covers 14 residues. Naive-designated CD8 cells lacked CD45RO, were positively enriched for CCR7, and omitted terminally differentiated effector memory CD45RA+ cells. Notes on this clone: What it recognizes is unknown.

Every subset's genomic DNA went evenly onto several immunoSEQ plates. Authors' methods: For the immunoSEQ data, sequences were junction-only without quality scores, so filtering differed. This table comes from immunoSEQ multiplex PCR, and its TCRdb copy is limited to in-frame clones, with some not included. V, J and clone size derive from that table, while D and trimming were established from the DNA sequence. Among about 2,200,000 clones listed, 85% to 95% were seen once. The sample taken for sequencing was naive CD8+ T cells from PBMCs. The chain couples TRBV10-2 to TRBJ1-6; 9 bases agree with TRBD1. This clonotype originated in a man aged 18 to 29 in good health. Some clones in this sample may be carry-over from other donors' samples. In nucleotides, the CDR3 is TGCGGCCAAAGGGGAGGACAGGGGAATTCACCCCTCCACTTT. It encodes CGQRGGQGNSPLHF.